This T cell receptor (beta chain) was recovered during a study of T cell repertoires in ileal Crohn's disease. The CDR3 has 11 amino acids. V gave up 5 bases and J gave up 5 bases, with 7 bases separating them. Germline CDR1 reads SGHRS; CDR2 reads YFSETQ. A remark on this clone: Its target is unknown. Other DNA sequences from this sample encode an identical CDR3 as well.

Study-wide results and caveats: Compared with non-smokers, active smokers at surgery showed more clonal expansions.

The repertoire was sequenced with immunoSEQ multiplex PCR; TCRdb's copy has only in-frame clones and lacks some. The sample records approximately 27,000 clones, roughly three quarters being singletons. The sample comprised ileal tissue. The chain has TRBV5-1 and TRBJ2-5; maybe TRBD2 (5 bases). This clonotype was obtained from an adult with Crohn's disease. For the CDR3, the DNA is TGCGCCAGCAGGGAGGCGGAGACCCAGTACTTC. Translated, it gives CASREAETQYF.